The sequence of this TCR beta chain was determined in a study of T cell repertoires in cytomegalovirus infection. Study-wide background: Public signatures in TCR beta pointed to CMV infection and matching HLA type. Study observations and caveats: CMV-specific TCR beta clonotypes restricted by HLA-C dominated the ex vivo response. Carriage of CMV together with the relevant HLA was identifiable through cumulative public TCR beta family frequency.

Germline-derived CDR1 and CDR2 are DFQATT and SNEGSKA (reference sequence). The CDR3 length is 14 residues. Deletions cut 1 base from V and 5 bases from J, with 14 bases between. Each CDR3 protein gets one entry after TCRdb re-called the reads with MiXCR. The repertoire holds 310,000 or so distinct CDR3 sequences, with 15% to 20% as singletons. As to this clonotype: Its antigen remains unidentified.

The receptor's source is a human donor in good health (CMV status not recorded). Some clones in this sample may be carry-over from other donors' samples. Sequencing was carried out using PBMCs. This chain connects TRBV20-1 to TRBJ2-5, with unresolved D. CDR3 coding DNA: TGCAGTGCTAGAGCCCCTGGGTTCTTGGAGACCCAGTACTTC. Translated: CSARAPGFLETQYF.